This entry concerns a single T cell receptor (beta chain). The data stem from a study of blood T cell repertoires in COVID-19. V was trimmed by 3 bases and J by 5 bases, leaving 17 bases between them. The CDR3 is made up of 15 amino acids. Germline V gene lookup returns CDR1 SGDLS and CDR2 YYNGEE. Participants spanned ages about 18 to 95 years and resided in over 20 US areas. Recovered status applied to Cohort 3 donors who had two consecutive negative PCRs. It also applied to those with clearance or with symptom resolution. Only in-frame clones appear in the TCRdb table, and some are missing; sequencing was by immunoSEQ multiplex PCR. The table records under 350,000 clones, 90% of them present only once.

This receptor was identified in a man between 60 and 75 years old who had recovered from COVID-19. The material sequenced was PBMCs or T cells enriched from blood (not recorded which). The V gene is TRBV9, the J gene TRBJ2-5; D unresolved. CDR3 protein: CASSDSGSRGETQYF. The CDR3 DNA follows: TGTGCCAGCAGCGATTCCGGGTCCCGTGGGGAGACCCAGTACTTC.